Described below is a single TCR beta chain sequence and its context. Its specificity is unknown. The data derive from a study of cytomegalovirus exposure and HLA in healthy donors. General study findings and limits: It is likely that the observed cluster of highly shared sequence variants was a sequencing artifact. As a later analysis revealed, the rate of TCR association differed by HLA locus, with DRB1 most and HLA-C fewest.

The study ran its PCR with 60 Vbeta and 13 Jbeta primers. The protocol was immunoSEQ multiplex PCR, while the TCRdb copy is restricted to in-frame clones and leaves out a portion. The sample has roughly 100,000 clones; roughly four fifths are singletons. Sample: PBMCs. The sequence came from a woman aged 50 to 65 in good health and CMV-seropositive.

As DNA, the CDR3 is TGTGCCAGCATTTCTAGCGGGGCGCGCGGGTACGAGCAGTACTTC. Translation gives CASISSGARGYEQYF. The chain employs TRBV2 and TRBJ2-7, with TRBD2 matching over 9 bases. The germline CDR1 and CDR2 sequences are SNHLY and FYNNEI. V gave up 7 bases and J gave up 4 bases; unmatched junction bases: 11. The CDR3 loop spans 15 amino acids.